A selection of T cell receptor beta chains follows, all from one sample in a study of a mutant IDH1 vaccine in newly diagnosed glioma. Their recognized antigens are unknown. The data were produced by immunoSEQ multiplex PCR, yet TCRdb's version contains in-frame clones alone and is incomplete. The repertoire holds 40,000 to 50,000 clones, 65% to 80% seen once, with around 5.3% in the top ten. The sample consisted of PBMCs, taken from a glioma patient whose treatment included an IDH1 peptide vaccine. Source of these receptors: a man aged 45-65 years with glioma. The CDR3 runs from the conserved cysteine through the conserved F or W. Each record gives: J gene, clone size, V gene, D gene, CDR3 DNA, CDR3 protein. A D gene is named only where the DNA matches it firmly. Some rows have no size entry. The others give once, few or many, or a class for an expanded clone.

TRBJ2-7 - TRBV7-9 - TGTGCCAGCACCCGGGACACCTACGAGCAGTACTTC CASTRDTYEQYF
TRBJ1-1 - TRBV6-5 - TGTGCCAGCAGGAAACATGGCGGGGGCACTGAAGCTTTCTTT CASRKHGGGTEAFF
TRBJ2-2 - TRBV5-6 - TGTGCCAGCAGCTTCCCCCCCCAATGCGGGGAGCTGTTTTTT CASSFPPQCGELFF
TRBJ2-3 - TRBV6-5 TRBD2 TGTGCCAGCAGCCAAAGCGGGGTTAGCACAGATACGCAGTATTTT CASSQSGVSTDTQYF
TRBJ2-5 - TRBV5-5 TRBD2 TGTGCCAGCAGCTTCGGGGAGGGACGGCAAGAGACCCAGTACTTC CASSFGEGRQETQYF
TRBJ2-1 - TRBV7-2 - TGTGCCAGCTGGTACGGTCGGAATGAGCAGTTCTTC CASWYGRNEQFF
TRBJ2-4 - TRBV2 - TGTGCCAGCAGCAGACAGACGGAGTCCAAAAACATTCAGTACTTC CASSRQTESKNIQYF
TRBJ2-1 - TRBV19 TRBD1 TGTGCCAGTAGTATCCGGGACAGGGTTATCAATGAGCAGTTCTTC CASSIRDRVINEQFF
TRBJ2-7 - TRBV27 TRBD2 TGTGCCAGCGGACTAGCGGGGGCCGTCTACGAGCAGTACTTC CASGLAGAVYEQYF
TRBJ1-6 - TRBV2 - TGTGCCAGCAGTGAGGGAAATTCACCCCTCCACTTT CASSEGNSPLHF
TRBJ1-2 - TRBV6-4 TRBD1 TGTGCCAGCAGACCCGGACAGGATCACTATGGCTACACCTTC CASRPGQDHYGYTF
TRBJ2-5 - TRBV5-6 - TGTGCCAGCAGCTTGAGACAACTCCAAGAGACCCAGTACTTC CASSLRQLQETQYF
TRBJ2-5 - TRBV5-4 - TGTGCCAGCAGCCCAGGACAGTCCCAAGAGACCCAGTACTTC CASSPGQSQETQYF
TRBJ1-6 - TRBV19 TRBD1 TGTGCCAGTAGTATAGCAGGGGGCAGCACCTATAATTCACCCCTCCACTTT CASSIAGGSTYNSPLHF
TRBJ1-2 - TRBV20-1 - TGCAGTGCACTGGGTTCTTATGGCTACACCTTC CSALGSYGYTF
TRBJ2-7 - TRBV29-1 TRBD1 TGCAGCGTTGTGAAAGGACAGGGGGCCTACGAGCAGTACTTC CSVVKGQGAYEQYF
TRBJ2-7 - TRBV27 - TGTGCCAGCAGTTTATCGGGCTCCGAGCAGTACTTC CASSLSGSEQYF
TRBJ2-7 - TRBV30 - TGTGCCTGGACCAGGGTAGGGTACGAGCAGTACTTC CAWTRVGYEQYF
TRBJ2-7 - TRBV5-4 - TGTGCCAGCAGCGGCCCCAGGACAGCGAGCCCCGAGCAGTACTTC CASSGPRTASPEQYF
TRBJ1-1 - TRBV5-4 TRBD1 TGTGCCAGCAGCCCAGGGGGTCTGAACACTGAAGCTTTCTTT CASSPGGLNTEAFF
TRBJ2-1 - TRBV5-6 TRBD2 TGTGCCAGCAGCTCACTAGCGGGGGAGGGTGAGCAGTTCTTC CASSSLAGEGEQFF
TRBJ2-7 - TRBV4-1 - TGCGCCAGCCGATTCCAGGAGGCGGGTTCCTACGAGCAGTACTTC CASRFQEAGSYEQYF
TRBJ1-5 - TRBV5-1 - TGCGCCAGCAGCCCCGGACAGAGCAATCAGCCCCAGCATTTT CASSPGQSNQPQHF
TRBJ2-1 - TRBV9 TRBD2 TGTGCCAGCAGCGTAGGGGGAGGGGATGAGCAGTTCTTC CASSVGGGDEQFF
TRBJ1-1 - TRBV7-8 - TGTGCCAGCAGCTTAATGAACACTGAAGCTTTCTTT CASSLMNTEAFF
TRBJ2-5 once TRBV5-4 - TGTGCCAGCAGCTTTCAGGGGGGTGAGACCCAGTACTTC CASSFQGGETQYF
TRBJ1-5 few TRBV2 - TGTGCCGGGCAGGGAGGCGGCAATCAGCCCCAGCATTTT CAGQGGGNQPQHF
TRBJ1-5 - TRBV6-5 - TGTGCCAGCAGTTACTCCGCCGTTCAGCCCCAGCATTTT CASSYSAVQPQHF
TRBJ1-2 - TRBV11-2 TRBD1 TGTGCCAGCAGCCCAGGACAGGGATATGGCTACACCTTC CASSPGQGYGYTF
TRBJ2-6 few TRBV6-5 - TGTGCCAGCAGTTCACAGGGGGCCAACGTCCTGACTTTC CASSSQGANVLTF
TRBJ1-2 - TRBV6-5 - TGTGCCAGCAGTCGTACTCACAACTATGGCTACACCTTC CASSRTHNYGYTF
TRBJ2-1 - TRBV7-2 - TGTGCCAGCAGCTATGGTGCTAATGAGCAGTTCTTC CASSYGANEQFF
TRBJ1-3 - TRBV5-1 - TGCGCCAGCAGCGCCGACGGAAGATCTGGAAACACCATATATTTT CASSADGRSGNTIYF